These 28 T cell receptor beta chains originate from one sample sequenced in a study of shared clonotypes between healthy human individuals. Using immunoSEQ multiplex PCR, the repertoire was profiled, and TCRdb retains in-frame clones only, with some absent. The table records around 500,000 clones, about four fifths of them present only once. The source material was PBMCs. These receptors were obtained from a woman aged 35 to 49 in good health. Some clones in this sample may be carry-over from other donors' samples.

This chain links TRBV30 with TRBJ2-3, with TRBD1 as a possible D gene (5 bases). The CDR3 consists of 15 residues. Per germline, CDR1 GTSNPN and CDR2 SVGIG (reference sequence). V dropped 2 bases and J dropped 3 bases, with 15 bases sitting between them. The DNA for the CDR3 is TGTGCCTGGAGTTTGACAGCTTCGTCTACAGATACGCAGTATTTT. Amino acid sequence: CAWSLTASSTDTQYF.

The chain uses TRBV27 and TRBJ2-7; 7 nucleotides align to TRBD1. V lost 1 base, J lost 3 bases, and 9 bases stayed unmatched. This CDR3 has 16 amino acids. Germline CDR1 and CDR2: MNHEY and SMNVEV (reference sequence). The CDR3 DNA follows: TGTGCCAGCAGTTTATGGGCCACAGGGGTCCTCTACGAGCAGTACTTC. This gives the protein CASSLWATGVLYEQYF.

The chain carries TRBV28 and TRBJ2-1; the D gene is possibly TRBD2 (5 bases). V was clipped by 6 bases and J by 10 bases, with 10 bases between them. There are 11 residues in the CDR3. Germline CDR1 reads MDHEN; CDR2 reads SYDVKM. The CDR3 protein is CASRRTFEQFF. As DNA, the CDR3 is TGTGCCAGCAGGAGGACTTTCGAGCAGTTCTTC.

CDR3 in amino acids: CAWGGQGANEKLFF. CDR3 bases: TGTGCCTGGGGGGGACAGGGGGCTAATGAAAAACTGTTTTTT. This chain joins TRBV30 and TRBJ1-4; 11 bases match TRBD1. The ends lost 5 bases at V and 3 bases at J; junction bases unmatched: 2. CDR1 and CDR2 from the germline V gene are GTSNPN and SVGIG (reference sequence). The CDR3 loop spans 14 amino acids.

To note about this clone: A read error is likely here: a far larger clone is one base away. This chain joins TRBV30 and TRBJ2-5; D not certain. The DNA end is more similar to TRBJ2-7, so the J call may be wrong. The CDR3 runs 12 residues. Germline lookup yields CDR1 GTSNPN and CDR2 SVGIG (reference sequence). The CDR3, as DNA: TGTGCCTGGAGTCGACACCTCTACGAGCAGTACTTC. Translation: CAWSRHLYEQYF.

The chain carries TRBV7-2 and TRBJ2-7; D perhaps matches TRBD1 (6 bases). Germline V gene sequence: CDR1 SGHTA, CDR2 FQGNSA. The CDR3 is made up of 12 amino acids. Between the trimmed V and J ends, which lost 5 bases and 4 bases, there was a span of 9 bases. DNA for the CDR3: TGTGCCAGCAGCAAACAGGGATACGAGCAGTACTTC. This sequence encodes CASSKQGYEQYF.

The table lists this clone with many counts. J is TRBJ1-1 and V is TRBV7-9; 8 bases are a match to TRBD1. V shed 4 bases, J shed 11 bases, and the junction held 21 bases outside the gene matches. Germline V CDR1 and CDR2: SEHNR, FQNEAQ (reference sequence). The CDR3 sequence is 17 residues long. CDR3 sequence (DNA): TGTGCCAGCAGCTCAAGTGGCAGGGGGCTGGGGTCCGTTCTGGCTTTCTTT. As protein: CASSSSGRGLGSVLAFF.

The chain combines TRBV27 with TRBJ1-1; 10 bases match TRBD1. Germline-derived CDR1 and CDR2 are MNHEY and SMNVEV (reference sequence). J gave up 2 bases and V 5 bases, and 5 bases lay outside the gene matches. CDR3 size: 15 residues. CDR3 nucleotide sequence: TGTGCCAGCAGTCGGGACAGGGGAGGTAACACTGAAGCTTTCTTT. Translating it yields CASSRDRGGNTEAFF.

The table lists this clone with a few counts. The rearrangement joins TRBV18 to TRBJ2-7; D possibly corresponds to TRBD1 (6 bases). Germline values: CDR1 KGHSH, CDR2 LQKENI. The CDR3 is 14 residues long. V lost 3 bases, J lost 0 bases, and 9 bases lay in between. In DNA, the CDR3 is TGTGCCAGCTCACCCGGGACACACTCCTACGAGCAGTACTTC. Protein sequence: CASSPGTHSYEQYF.

This chain joins TRBV7-8 and TRBJ2-5; D call uncertain. Germline V gene data show CDR1 as SGHVS and CDR2 as FQNEAQ. The CDR3 runs 14 residues. Trimming took 1 base from V and 1 from J, leaving 7 bases between them. The CDR3 DNA reads as TGTGCCAGCAGCTTAGGTTTCAGCCAAGAGACCCAGTACTTC. It encodes CASSLGFSQETQYF.

In this sample, this clone turned up once. The rearrangement joins TRBV19 to TRBJ2-7; no firm D call. The CDR3 consists of 13 residues. Germline CDR1 reads LNHDA; CDR2 reads SQIVND (reference sequence). Trimming took 3 bases from V and 0 from J, leaving 6 bases between them. The CDR3: CASSIGNSYEQYF. CDR3 nucleotide sequence: TGTGCCAGTAGTATTGGGAACTCCTACGAGCAGTACTTC. The full variable domain, rest sourced from reference TRBV19 and TRBJ2-7, is DGGITQSPKYLFRKEGQNVTLSCEQNLNHDAMYWYRQDPGQGLRLIYYSQIVNDFQKGDIAEGYSVSREKKESFPLTVTSAQKNPTAFYLCASSIGNSYEQYFGPGTRLTVT.

The rearrangement links TRBV19 to TRBJ2-3; 7 bases are shared with TRBD2. The junction had 7 bases not matched to a gene; V was cut back by 4 bases and J by 0 bases. The CDR3 consists of 16 residues. From germline, CDR1 is LNHDA and CDR2 SQIVND (reference sequence). The CDR3 here is CASSSAGVSSTDTQYF. The CDR3 DNA reads as TGTGCCAGTAGTAGCGCGGGGGTCTCTAGCACAGATACGCAGTATTTT.

This clone was recorded a few times. The chain uses TRBV18 and TRBJ2-7; TRBD2 agrees at 8 bases. From germline, CDR1 is KGHSH and CDR2 LQKENI. The CDR3 covers 15 residues. V shed 2 bases and J 7 bases; nucleotides not matched to a gene: 10. CDR3 DNA: TGTGCCAGCTCACCAATCGGGGCGGGAGGCGGGGAGCAGTACTTC. Encoded protein: CASSPIGAGGGEQYF.

The chain uses TRBV11-2 and TRBJ2-7; 8 nucleotides match TRBD2. Trimming took 3 bases from V and 0 from J; bases not matched to a gene: 4. This CDR3 region has 15 residues. Germline V gives CDR1 SGHAT, CDR2 FQNNGV. CDR3 loop: CASSFFSGNSYEQYF. CDR3 DNA: TGTGCCAGCAGCTTCTTTAGCGGGAACTCCTACGAGCAGTACTTC.

The chain employs TRBV2 and TRBJ2-2, with a possible D match to TRBD2 (5 bases). Germline values: CDR1 SNHLY, CDR2 FYNNEI. Trimming removed 3 bases from V and 2 bases from J, with 13 bases in between. This CDR3 is 16 amino acids long. CDR3 bases: TGTGCCAGCAGTGAGGAGGCGGCCACAAACACCGGGGAGCTGTTTTTT. Its protein is CASSEEAATNTGELFF.

The table lists this clone with a count of one. The chain recombines TRBV29-1 with TRBJ1-2, with D uncertain. V was pared by 3 bases and J by 4 bases, with 6 bases between. This CDR3 has 11 residues. CDR1 and CDR2 (germline): SQVTM, ANQGSEA. CDR3 DNA: TGCAGCGTTGATATGGCCTATGGCTACACCTTC. This gives the protein CSVDMAYGYTF.

V and J are TRBV9 and TRBJ2-3; 11 bases map to TRBD2. The CDR3 length is 17 residues. After removal of 3 bases from V and 3 bases from J, the junction contained 9 bases not matched to a gene. Germline V gives CDR1 SGDLS, CDR2 YYNGEE. CDR3: CASSAATSGSWTDTQYF. CDR3 in DNA: TGTGCCAGCAGCGCCGCAACTAGCGGGAGTTGGACAGATACGCAGTATTTT.

This chain joins TRBV19 and TRBJ2-3; 7 nucleotides align to TRBD1. This CDR3 has 14 residues. Per the germline V gene, CDR1 is LNHDA and CDR2 is SQIVND (reference sequence). Germline trimming cut 4 bases from V and 4 bases from J; bases unmatched to any gene: 5. CDR3 sequence: CASSTGQVADTQYF. DNA for the CDR3: TGTGCCAGTAGTACAGGACAGGTAGCAGATACGCAGTATTTT. The full variable domain, with the rest looked up from reference TRBV19 and TRBJ2-3, is DGGITQSPKYLFRKEGQNVTLSCEQNLNHDAMYWYRQDPGQGLRLIYYSQIVNDFQKGDIAEGYSVSREKKESFPLTVTSAQKNPTAFYLCASSTGQVADTQYFGPGTRLTVL.

CDR3 region: CASSFFGTDTQYF. The CDR3 nucleotides read TGTGCCAGCAGTTTTTTTGGCACAGATACGCAGTATTTT. This chain uses TRBV28 with TRBJ2-3; D call uncertain. The CDR3 consists of 13 residues. Germline-derived CDR1 and CDR2 are MDHEN and SYDVKM. The germline V and J ends were trimmed by 3 bases and 1 base, with 5 bases remaining between them.

The V and J genes are TRBV2 and TRBJ2-3; 7 bases line up with TRBD2. The CDR3 totals 16 residues. The V and J ends lost 6 bases and 5 bases, in that order; junction bases with no gene match: 14. The V gene's germline CDR1 is SNHLY and CDR2 FYNNEI. Here the CDR3 DNA reads TGTGCCAGCAGGGGGCGGGCGGGAGTAATTAAAGATACGCAGTATTTT. It encodes CASRGRAGVIKDTQYF. The entire variable domain, with the rest obtained from reference TRBV2 and TRBJ2-3, is as follows: EPEVTQTPSHQVTQMGQEVILRCVPISNHLYFYWYRQILGQKVEFLVSFYNNEISEKSEIFDDQFSVERPDGSNFTLKIRSTKLEDSAMYFCASRGRAGVIKDTQYFGPGTRLTVL.

The V and J genes are TRBV4-1 and TRBJ1-1; D might be TRBD1 (5 bases). The CDR3 length is 15 residues. Germline V CDR1 and CDR2: MGHRA, YSYEKL. Trimming stripped 4 bases from V and 1 base from J, with 13 bases between. CDR3 sequence: CASSPPGRQNTEAFF. The CDR3 DNA reads TGCGCCAGCAGCCCCCCGGGACGCCAGAACACTGAAGCTTTCTTT.

V usage is TRBV5-5 and J usage is TRBJ1-6, with 7 bases that match TRBD1. V lost 0 bases and J lost 8; bases outside the gene matches: 2. The CDR3 loop spans 14 amino acids. CDR1 is SGHKS and CDR2 is YYEKEE in the germline V gene (reference sequence). The CDR3 nucleotides are TGTGCCAGCAGCTTGGGGGACAGTTATTCACCCCTCCACTTT. This gives the protein CASSLGDSYSPLHF.

The rearrangement uses TRBV5-1 and TRBJ1-1, with D uncertain. The V gene lost 5 bases and the J gene lost 1 base, with 9 bases spanning the gap. CDR3 length: 13 amino acids. Germline CDR1 reads SGHRS; CDR2 reads YFSETQ. CDR3: CASRPDSNTEAFF. CDR3 nucleotide sequence: TGCGCCAGCAGACCTGACTCGAACACTGAAGCTTTCTTT.

V is TRBV30 and J is TRBJ1-2, with 8 bases lining up with TRBD1. Losses at the gene ends were 0 bases for V and 7 bases for J; bases not matched to a gene: 10. Germline V CDR1 and CDR2: GTSNPN, SVGIG (reference sequence). The CDR3 sequence is 15 residues long. In DNA form, the CDR3 reads TGTGCCTGGAGTGTCTCAGGGGGCTTCTTTTCTGGCTACACCTTC. Amino acid sequence: CAWSVSGGFFSGYTF.

This clone was picked up one time. CDR3 loop: CASGVPGLRETQYF. In DNA form, the CDR3 reads TGTGCCAGCGGGGTCCCGGGACTACGAGAGACCCAGTACTTC. The chain employs TRBV6-1 and TRBJ2-5; 7 positions agree with TRBD2. Germline assignment: CDR1 MNHNS and CDR2 SASEGT. J gave up 4 bases and V 8 bases, and 10 bases lay outside the gene matches. The CDR3 runs 14 residues.

This chain uses TRBV28 with TRBJ2-7; 9 bases are a match to TRBD1. The germline V gene has CDR1 MDHEN and CDR2 SYDVKM. J gave up 5 bases and V 3 bases, and 11 bases lay outside the gene matches. The CDR3 has 16 amino acids. This chain's CDR3 is CASSFVAGQGLNEQYF. CDR3 DNA: TGTGCCAGCAGTTTTGTTGCCGGACAGGGGTTGAACGAGCAGTACTTC.

The chain has TRBV6-1 and TRBJ1-1; D uncertain. Germline V lookup: CDR1 MNHNS, CDR2 SASEGT. There are 13 residues in the CDR3. The V gene lost 2 bases and the J gene lost 2 bases, with 6 bases spanning the gap. CDR3 coding DNA: TGTGCCAGCAGTGAAAGTCTCAACACTGAAGCTTTCTTT. It yields the protein CASSESLNTEAFF.

This clone was counted only a few times. CDR3 sequence (DNA): TGCAGCTTACAGAGGACGGGAGAACCAGATACGCAGTATTTT. It encodes CSLQRTGEPDTQYF. The genes are TRBV29-1 and TRBJ2-3; tentative D call: TRBD2 (6 bases). Germline CDR1 SQVTM, CDR2 ANQGSEA. The CDR3 covers 14 residues. Trimming took 8 bases from V and 4 from J, leaving 19 bases between them.